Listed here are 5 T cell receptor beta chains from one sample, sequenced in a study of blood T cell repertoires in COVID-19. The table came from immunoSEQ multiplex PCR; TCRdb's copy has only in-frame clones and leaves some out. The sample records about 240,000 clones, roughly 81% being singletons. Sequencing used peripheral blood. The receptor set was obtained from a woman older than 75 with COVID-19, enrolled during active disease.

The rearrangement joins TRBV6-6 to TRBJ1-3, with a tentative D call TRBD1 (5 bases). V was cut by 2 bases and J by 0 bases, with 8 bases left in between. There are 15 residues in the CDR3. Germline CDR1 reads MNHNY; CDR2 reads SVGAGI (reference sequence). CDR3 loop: CASSYPRVSGNTIYF. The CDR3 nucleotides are TGTGCCAGCAGTTACCCCAGGGTCTCTGGAAACACCATATATTTT.

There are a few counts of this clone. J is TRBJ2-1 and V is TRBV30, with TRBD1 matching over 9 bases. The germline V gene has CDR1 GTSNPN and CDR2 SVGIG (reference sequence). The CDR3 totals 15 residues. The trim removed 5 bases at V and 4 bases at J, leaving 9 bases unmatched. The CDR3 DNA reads TGTGCCTGGGATCCCGGGACAGGGAGATACAATGAGCAGTTCTTC. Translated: CAWDPGTGRYNEQFF.

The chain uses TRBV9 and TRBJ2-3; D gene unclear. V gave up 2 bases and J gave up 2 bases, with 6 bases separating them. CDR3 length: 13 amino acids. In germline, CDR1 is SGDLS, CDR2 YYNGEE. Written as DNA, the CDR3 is TGTGCCAGCAGCGTTCAGGACACAGATACGCAGTATTTT. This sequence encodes CASSVQDTDTQYF.

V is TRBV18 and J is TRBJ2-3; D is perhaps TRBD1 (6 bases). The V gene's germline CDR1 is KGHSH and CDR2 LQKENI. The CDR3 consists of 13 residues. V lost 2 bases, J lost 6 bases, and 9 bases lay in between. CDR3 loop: CASSPTRGDTQYF. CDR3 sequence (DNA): TGTGCCAGCTCACCAACGAGGGGGGATACGCAGTATTTT.

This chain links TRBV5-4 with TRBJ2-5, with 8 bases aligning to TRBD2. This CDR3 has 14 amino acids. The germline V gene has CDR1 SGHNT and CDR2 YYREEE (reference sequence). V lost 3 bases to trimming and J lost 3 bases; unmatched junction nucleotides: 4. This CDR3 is CASSSGTRKETQYF. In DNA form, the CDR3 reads TGTGCCAGCAGCTCGGGGACTAGAAAAGAGACCCAGTACTTC. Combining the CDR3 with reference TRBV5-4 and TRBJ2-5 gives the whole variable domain ETGVTQSPTHLIKTRGQQVTLRCSSQSGHNTVSWYQQALGQGPQFIFQYYREEENGRGNFPPRFSGLQFPNYSSELNVNALELDDSALYLCASSSGTRKETQYFGPGTRLLVL.